This T cell receptor beta chain was profiled in a study of cytomegalovirus exposure and HLA in healthy donors. Across the whole study: A prior study identified 120 million or so unique TCR beta sequences from roughly 180 million T cells. Study-wide results and caveats: A later analysis showed HLA-associated TCR beta chains outstripping equally common others in clonal expansion. In a later analysis, productive TCRs from donors in an Asian-associated ancestry cluster reportedly carried fewer N-insertions than the cohort mean.

A remark on this clone: The antigen is unknown.

Primers for the PCR totalled 60 Vbeta and 13 Jbeta. Method: immunoSEQ multiplex PCR; TCRdb's copy keeps in-frame clones and lacks some. The repertoire holds under 130,000 clones, with roughly 71% as singletons. Nominally healthy donors provided the samples, though records likely missed some immune exposures. The TCR comes from a man between 35 and 55 years old in good health and CMV-seropositive. Sequences were obtained from PBMCs.

CDR3 protein: CASSWDIDNEKLFF. CDR3 DNA: TGTGCCAGCAGCTGGGACATAGATAATGAAAAACTGTTTTTT. This sequence joins TRBV28 and TRBJ1-4, with TRBD1 as a possible D gene (6 bases). Trimming shortened V by 6 bases and J by 4 bases, and 12 bases separated the two germline ends. Germline V gene data show CDR1 as MDHEN and CDR2 as SYDVKM. This CDR3 comprises 14 residues.